Here is one T cell receptor (beta chain) with its context. Antigen unknown. The data were obtained in a study of cytomegalovirus exposure and HLA in healthy donors. The PCR was carried out with 60 Vbeta primers and 13 Jbeta primers. Sequencing was performed with immunoSEQ multiplex PCR; in TCRdb, only in-frame clones are kept and a portion is missing. The sample has more than 200,000 clones, about three quarters seen once. Study-wide points: Certain sequence variants were highly shared and formed a cluster, and this cluster was likely a sequencing artifact. TCR beta sequences numbering around 15,000 were associated with HLA alleles at 0.05 false discovery rate in a later analysis.

This TCR derives from a male donor in good health and CMV-seronegative. Sequencing was done on a sample of PBMCs.

For the CDR3, the DNA is TGTGCCAGCAGCCCGGGACAGGGGAGGTCCGGGGAGCTGTTTTTT. It yields the protein CASSPGQGRSGELFF. V usage is TRBV11-3 and J usage is TRBJ2-2; 10 positions match TRBD1. The length of the CDR3 is 15 residues. Germline loops: CDR1 SGHNT, CDR2 YENEEA. Trimming took 5 bases from V and 6 from J; bases not matched to a gene: 6.